The rows below give T cell receptor beta chains drawn from one sample of a study of human T cells and chemical hapten exposure. TCRdb independently ran MiXCR on the RACE reads; one entry per CDR3 protein. Among tens of thousands of distinct CDR3 sequences listed, about an eighth were seen once. The sequenced sample was whole blood, obtained in connection with sensitization to the hapten diphenylcyclopropenone (DPC). The receptors were gathered from a young man with alopecia areata. Some clones in this sample may be carry-over from other donors' samples. Each CDR3 is given with its conserved first and last residue.

V gene,J gene,CDR3 protein
TRBV29-1,TRBJ1-2,CSVSGGDGSYGYTF
TRBV24-1,TRBJ2-4,CATSDPLDIQYF
TRBV9,TRBJ1-1,CASSVESRAEAFF
TRBV28,TRBJ2-2,CASSLTGQGTGELFF
TRBV24-1,TRBJ2-1,CATSDQGLAGRKDNEQFF
TRBV6-5,TRBJ2-3,CASTPRGRNTQYF
TRBV18,TRBJ2-5,CASSSIGTAEETQYF
TRBV20-1,TRBJ1-2,CSAPFTNNYGYTF
TRBV24-1,TRBJ1-1,CATSAGSYTEAFF
TRBV29-1,TRBJ2-7,CSARPQQGSSYEQYF
TRBV19,TRBJ2-5,CASKRTGAQETQYF
TRBV19,TRBJ1-5,CASSIPVSTGQPQHF
TRBV11-2,TRBJ2-5,CASSFTRPQETQYF
TRBV4-2,TRBJ2-1,CASSRDRGPYNEQFF
TRBV6-5,TRBJ1-1,CASSRYRDLNTEAFF
TRBV6-6,TRBJ2-7,CASSYSRQGTYEQYF
TRBV30,TRBJ1-2,CACSWGNYGYTF
TRBV24-1,TRBJ2-7,CATSDSGTGTYEQYF
TRBV5-1,TRBJ2-1,CASSLVTGGHEQFF
TRBV6-5,TRBJ2-1,CASSYTGWNEQFF
TRBV27,TRBJ1-2,CASSPLDRAIGYTF
TRBV11-3,TRBJ2-7,CASSLGSRGGYEQYF
TRBV6-6,TRBJ1-1,CASSGAKTGEGGEAFF
TRBV20-1,TRBJ1-5,CSARGSNQPQHF
TRBV6-6,TRBJ1-2,CASSPNRQSNYGYTF
TRBV11-3,TRBJ2-7,CASSSDRSPQREQYF
TRBV24-1,TRBJ2-5,CATSDPQTVEETQYF
TRBV28,TRBJ2-5,CASSSPGTGQETQYF
TRBV12-3/TRBV12-4,TRBJ1-5,CASSPGANQPQHF
TRBV20-1,TRBJ2-7,CSANFRVRQYF
TRBV20-1,TRBJ1-5,CSALELDSNQPQHF
TRBV27,TRBJ2-5,CASRSTGSQETQYF
TRBV11-2,TRBJ2-2,CASSFDRGPFPGELFF
TRBV4-2,TRBJ1-5,CASSQYGPRTGVGQPQHF
TRBV28,TRBJ2-5,CASSPAGDSETQYF
TRBV24-1,TRBJ1-1,CATMVNTEAFF
TRBV7-2,TRBJ1-1,CASSTRTGITEAFF
TRBV7-9,TRBJ2-2,CASSLTVLPNPGELFF
TRBV7-4,TRBJ1-6,CASSNQSGLEIYNSPLHF
TRBV4-3,TRBJ2-1,CASGQDPQGAIYNEQFF
TRBV28,TRBJ1-1,CASSYPPNTEAFF
TRBV7-8,TRBJ2-2,CASYPGTLNTGELFF
TRBV24-1,TRBJ2-7,CATSLTGGSDEQYF
TRBV5-1,TRBJ2-4,CASSVGMATGDIQYF
TRBV20-1,TRBJ1-2,CSAWNRGRTYGYTF
TRBV29-1,TRBJ2-3,CSVEDRGTDTQYF
TRBV28,TRBJ1-6,CASSMGGPLHF
TRBV12-3/TRBV12-4,TRBJ2-5,CASTGSGETQYF
TRBV7-3,TRBJ2-1,CASSLTFETEQFF
TRBV5-1,TRBJ2-7,CASSLVGTAGLWGGEQYF
TRBV3-1,TRBJ2-7,CASSPRGGWQYF
TRBV6-1,TRBJ1-5,CASSELAGTGNQPQHF
TRBV12-3/TRBV12-4,TRBJ1-1,CASIKTGVEAFF